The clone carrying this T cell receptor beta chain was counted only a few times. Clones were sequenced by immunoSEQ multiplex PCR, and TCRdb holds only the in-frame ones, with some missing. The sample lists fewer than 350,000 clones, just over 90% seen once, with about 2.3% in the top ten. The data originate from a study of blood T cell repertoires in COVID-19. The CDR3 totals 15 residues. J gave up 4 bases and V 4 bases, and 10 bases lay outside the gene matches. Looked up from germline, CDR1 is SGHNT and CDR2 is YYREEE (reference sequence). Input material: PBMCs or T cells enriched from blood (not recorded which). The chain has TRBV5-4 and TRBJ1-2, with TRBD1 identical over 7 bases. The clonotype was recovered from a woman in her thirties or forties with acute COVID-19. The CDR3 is CASSPGTVSSYGYTF. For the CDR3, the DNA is TGTGCCAGCAGCCCCGGGACAGTTAGTAGCTATGGCTACACCTTC. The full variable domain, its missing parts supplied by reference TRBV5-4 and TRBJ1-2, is ETGVTQSPTHLIKTRGQQVTLRCSSQSGHNTVSWYQQALGQGPQFIFQYYREEENGRGNFPPRFSGLQFPNYSSELNVNALELDDSALYLCASSPGTVSSYGYTFGSGTRLTVV.